This T cell receptor (beta chain) comes out of a study of blood T cells in healthy people across ages. This clonotype has just a few counts. What it recognizes is unknown. Germline and junction disagree at one end, which may indicate a read error. Germline V gene data show CDR1 as SGHNT and CDR2 as YENEEA. CDR3 length: 15 residues. Study-level results: Estimated diversity, derived from one million T cells, was regarded as an underestimate.

Combining a sample-barcoded 5' primer with a J-beta primer mix, a second PCR ran for roughly 7 to 12 cycles. TCRdb called the 5' RACE reads again in MiXCR, with one record for every CDR3 protein. The data contain 850,000 to 950,000 distinct CDR3 sequences, less than 35% of them singletons. The receptor was derived from an elderly woman in good health. The rearrangement links TRBV11-3 to TRBJ2-1, with TRBD1 matching 12 bases. Sequencing was done on a sample of blood. The CDR3 sequence is CASSLMGQGAYEQFF. In DNA form, the CDR3 reads TGCGCCAGCAGCTTAATGGGACAGGGGGCCTATGAGCAGTTCTTC.